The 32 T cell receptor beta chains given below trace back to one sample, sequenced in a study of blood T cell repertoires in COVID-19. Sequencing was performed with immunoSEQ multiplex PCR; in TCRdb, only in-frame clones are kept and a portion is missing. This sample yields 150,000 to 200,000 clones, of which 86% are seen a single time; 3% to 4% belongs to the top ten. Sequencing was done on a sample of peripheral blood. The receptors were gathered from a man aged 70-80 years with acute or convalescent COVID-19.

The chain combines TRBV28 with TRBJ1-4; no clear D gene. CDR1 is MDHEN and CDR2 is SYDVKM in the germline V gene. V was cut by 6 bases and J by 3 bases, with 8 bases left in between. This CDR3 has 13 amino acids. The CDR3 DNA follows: TGTGCCAGCAGCCTCCCCTCTAATGAAAAACTGTTTTTT. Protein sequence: CASSLPSNEKLFF.

The CDR3 coding sequence is TGCGCCAGCAGCTTGGGACTAGCGGGAGGGAGGAATGAGCAGTTCTTC. The encoded protein is CASSLGLAGGRNEQFF. V usage is TRBV5-1 and J usage is TRBJ2-1, with 14 bases aligning to TRBD2. J was trimmed by 7 bases and V by 0 bases; bases with no gene match: 3. Germline V gene lookup returns CDR1 SGHRS and CDR2 YFSETQ. The CDR3 has 16 residues.

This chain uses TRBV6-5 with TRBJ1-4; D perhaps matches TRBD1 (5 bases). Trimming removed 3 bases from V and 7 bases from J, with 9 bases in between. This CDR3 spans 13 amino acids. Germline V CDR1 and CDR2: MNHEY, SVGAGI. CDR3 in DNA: TGTGCCAGCAGTTATGGGGGGGGTGAAAAACTGTTTTTT. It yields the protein CASSYGGGEKLFF.

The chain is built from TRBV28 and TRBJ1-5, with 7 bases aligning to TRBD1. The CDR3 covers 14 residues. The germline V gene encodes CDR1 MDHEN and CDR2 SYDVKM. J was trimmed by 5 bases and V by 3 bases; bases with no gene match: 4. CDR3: CASSLPGQYQPQHF. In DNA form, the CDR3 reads TGTGCCAGCAGTTTGCCGGGACAGTATCAGCCCCAGCATTTT.

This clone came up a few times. The CDR3 sequence: CARSTTLYEQYF. The CDR3 DNA reads TGTGCCAGAAGCACTACCCTCTACGAGCAGTACTTC. The J gene is TRBJ2-7, the V gene TRBV6-2 or TRBV6-3; D remains ambiguous. V lost 9 bases and J 3 bases, leaving 12 bases between the germline ends. Germline V gene lookup returns CDR1 MNHEY and CDR2 SVGEGT. The CDR3 consists of 12 residues.

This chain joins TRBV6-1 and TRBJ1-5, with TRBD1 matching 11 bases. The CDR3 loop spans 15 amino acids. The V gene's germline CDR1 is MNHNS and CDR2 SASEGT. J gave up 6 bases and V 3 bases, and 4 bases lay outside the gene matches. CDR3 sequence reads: CASSEGTGGGQPQHF. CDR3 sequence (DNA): TGTGCCAGCAGTGAGGGGACAGGGGGAGGTCAGCCCCAGCATTTT.

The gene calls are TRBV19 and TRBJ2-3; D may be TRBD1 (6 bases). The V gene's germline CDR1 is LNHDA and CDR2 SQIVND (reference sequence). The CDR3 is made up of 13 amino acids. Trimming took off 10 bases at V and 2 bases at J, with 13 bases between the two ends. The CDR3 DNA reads TGTGCCATCAAGGACAGAGACACAGATACGCAGTATTTT. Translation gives CAIKDRDTDTQYF.

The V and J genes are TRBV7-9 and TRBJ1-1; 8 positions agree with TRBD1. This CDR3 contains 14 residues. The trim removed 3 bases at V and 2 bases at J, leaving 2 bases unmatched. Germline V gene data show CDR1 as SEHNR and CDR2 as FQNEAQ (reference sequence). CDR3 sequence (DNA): TGTGCCAGCAGCTTGACAGGGGACAACACTGAAGCTTTCTTT. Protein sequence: CASSLTGDNTEAFF.

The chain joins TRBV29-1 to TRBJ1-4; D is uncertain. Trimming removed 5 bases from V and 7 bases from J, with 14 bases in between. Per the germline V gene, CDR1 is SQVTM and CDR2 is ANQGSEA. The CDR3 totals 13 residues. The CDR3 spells CSVPLGAGEKLFF. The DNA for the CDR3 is TGCAGCGTTCCCCTGGGTGCAGGTGAAAAACTGTTTTTT.

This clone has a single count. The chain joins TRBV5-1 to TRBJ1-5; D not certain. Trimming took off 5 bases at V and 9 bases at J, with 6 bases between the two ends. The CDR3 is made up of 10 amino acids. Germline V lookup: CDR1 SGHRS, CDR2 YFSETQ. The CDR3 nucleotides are TGCGCCAGCAGGCCGAGGCCCCAGCATTTT. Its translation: CASRPRPQHF.

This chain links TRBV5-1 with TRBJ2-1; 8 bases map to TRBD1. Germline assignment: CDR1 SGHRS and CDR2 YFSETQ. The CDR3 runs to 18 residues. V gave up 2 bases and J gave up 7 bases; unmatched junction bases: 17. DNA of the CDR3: TGCGCCAGCAGCTTCGCCCTCAGAGGGGGACAGGCTGGAAATGAGCAGTTCTTC. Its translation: CASSFALRGGQAGNEQFF. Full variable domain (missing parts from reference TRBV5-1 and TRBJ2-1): KAGVTQTPRYLIKTRGQQVTLSCSPISGHRSVSWYQQTPGQGLQFLFEYFSETQRNKGNFPGRFSGRQFSNSRSEMNVSTLELGDSALYLCASSFALRGGQAGNEQFFGPGTRLTVL.

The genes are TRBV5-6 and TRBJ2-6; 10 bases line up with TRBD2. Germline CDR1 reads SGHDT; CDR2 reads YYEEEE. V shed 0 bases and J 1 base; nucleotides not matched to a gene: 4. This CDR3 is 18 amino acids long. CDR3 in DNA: TGTGCCAGCAGCTTGGTAGCTAGCGGGAGTTCTGGGGCCAACGTCCTGACTTTC. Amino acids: CASSLVASGSSGANVLTF.

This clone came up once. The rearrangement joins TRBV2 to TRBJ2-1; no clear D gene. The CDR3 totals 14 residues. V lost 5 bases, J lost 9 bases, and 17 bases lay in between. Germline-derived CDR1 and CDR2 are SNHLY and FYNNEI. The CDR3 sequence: CASSSRLDFSEQFF. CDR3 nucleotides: TGTGCCAGCAGTTCCCGTCTCGATTTCAGTGAGCAGTTCTTC.

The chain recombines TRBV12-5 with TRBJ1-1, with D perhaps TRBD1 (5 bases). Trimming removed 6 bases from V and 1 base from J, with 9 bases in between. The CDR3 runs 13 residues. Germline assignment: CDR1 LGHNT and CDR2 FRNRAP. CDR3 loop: CASGWQGNTEAFF. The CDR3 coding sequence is TGTGCTAGTGGATGGCAGGGGAACACTGAAGCTTTCTTT. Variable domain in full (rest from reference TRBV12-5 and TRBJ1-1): DARVTQTPRHKVTEMGQEVTMRCQPILGHNTVFWYRQTMMQGLELLAYFRNRAPLDDSGMPKDRFSAEMPDATLATLKIQPSEPRDSAVYFCASGWQGNTEAFFGQGTRLTVV.

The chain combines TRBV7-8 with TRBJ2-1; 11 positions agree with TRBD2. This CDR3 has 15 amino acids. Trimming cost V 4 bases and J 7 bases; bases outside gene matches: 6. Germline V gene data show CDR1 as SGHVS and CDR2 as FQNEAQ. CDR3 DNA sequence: TGTGCCAGCAGCTCAAGACTAGCGGGAAGAAATGAGCAGTTCTTC. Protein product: CASSSRLAGRNEQFF.

The CDR3 region is CASSFLDREVGGAFF. In nucleotides, the CDR3 is TGTGCCAGCAGTTTCTTAGACAGGGAAGTCGGCGGAGCTTTCTTT. V gene TRBV28 combines with J gene TRBJ1-1, with 7 bases identical to TRBD1. Losses at the gene ends were 3 bases for V and 10 bases for J; bases not matched to a gene: 14. Per germline, CDR1 MDHEN and CDR2 SYDVKM. The CDR3 length is 15 residues.

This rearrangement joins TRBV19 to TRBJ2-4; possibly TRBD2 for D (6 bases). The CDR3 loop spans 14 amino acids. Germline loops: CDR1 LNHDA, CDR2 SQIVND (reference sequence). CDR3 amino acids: CALNRELAKNIQYF. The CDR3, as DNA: TGTGCTTTAAACCGGGAGCTCGCCAAAAACATTCAGTACTTC.

CDR3 DNA sequence: TGTGCCAGCAGTTTTGGAACAGGGGGTGCCGGGGAGCTGTTTTTT. It yields the protein CASSFGTGGAGELFF. This rearrangement joins TRBV27 to TRBJ2-2, with TRBD1 identical over 8 bases. V dropped 3 bases and J dropped 6; count of bases not matched to a gene: 6. Germline CDR1 is MNHEY and CDR2 is SMNVEV (reference sequence). The CDR3 covers 15 residues.

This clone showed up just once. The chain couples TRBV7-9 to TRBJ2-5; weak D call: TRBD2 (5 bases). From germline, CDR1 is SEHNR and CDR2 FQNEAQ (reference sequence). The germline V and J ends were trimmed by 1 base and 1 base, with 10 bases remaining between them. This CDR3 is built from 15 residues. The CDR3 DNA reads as TGTGCCAGCAGCTTAGGGAGGAAATCCCAAGAGACCCAGTACTTC. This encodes CASSLGRKSQETQYF.

In DNA form, the CDR3 reads TGTGCCAGTAGTGGTAGTCGGTTGAGTGAGCAGTTCTTC. Its translation is CASSGSRLSEQFF. The chain joins TRBV19 to TRBJ2-1; no definite D call. V lost 5 bases and J 9 bases, leaving 14 bases between the germline ends. The CDR3 contains 13 residues. CDR1 is LNHDA and CDR2 is SQIVND in the germline V gene (reference sequence). Full variable domain (rest looked up from reference TRBV19 and TRBJ2-1): DGGITQSPKYLFRKEGQNVTLSCEQNLNHDAMYWYRQDPGQGLRLIYYSQIVNDFQKGDIAEGYSVSREKKESFPLTVTSAQKNPTAFYLCASSGSRLSEQFFGPGTRLTVL.

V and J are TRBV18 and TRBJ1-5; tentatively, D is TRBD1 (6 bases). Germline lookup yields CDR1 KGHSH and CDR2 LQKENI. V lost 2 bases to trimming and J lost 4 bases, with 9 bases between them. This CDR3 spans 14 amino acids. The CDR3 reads CASSPRTENQPQHF. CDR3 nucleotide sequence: TGTGCCAGCTCACCAAGGACAGAAAATCAGCCCCAGCATTTT.

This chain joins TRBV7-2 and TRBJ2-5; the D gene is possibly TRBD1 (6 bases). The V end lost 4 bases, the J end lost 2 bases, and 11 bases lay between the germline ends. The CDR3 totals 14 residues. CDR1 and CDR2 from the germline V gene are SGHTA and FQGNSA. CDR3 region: CASSSQDSQETQYF. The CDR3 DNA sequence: TGTGCCAGCAGCTCCCAGGACAGTCAAGAGACCCAGTACTTC.

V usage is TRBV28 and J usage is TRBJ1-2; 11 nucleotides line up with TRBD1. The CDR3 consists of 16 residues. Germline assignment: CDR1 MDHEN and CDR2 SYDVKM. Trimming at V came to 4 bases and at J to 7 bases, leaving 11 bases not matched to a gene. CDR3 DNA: TGTGCCAGCAGTTCGGGACAGGGGGGCCCTTCGAGTGGCTACACCTTC. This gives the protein CASSSGQGGPSSGYTF.

CDR3 sequence reads: CASADRGPTDTQYF. CDR3 DNA: TGTGCCAGCGCGGACAGGGGGCCGACAGATACGCAGTATTTT. This rearrangement joins TRBV6-5 to TRBJ2-3, with 11 nucleotides matching TRBD1. Germline V CDR1 and CDR2: MNHEY, SVGAGI. J gave up 3 bases and V 8 bases, and 4 bases lay outside the gene matches. The CDR3 runs 14 residues.

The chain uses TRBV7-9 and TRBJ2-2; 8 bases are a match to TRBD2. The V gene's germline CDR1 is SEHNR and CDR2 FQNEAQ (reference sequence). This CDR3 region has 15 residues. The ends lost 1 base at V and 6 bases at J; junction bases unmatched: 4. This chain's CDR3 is CASSLVSAGAGELFF. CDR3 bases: TGTGCCAGCAGCTTAGTTTCAGCGGGAGCCGGGGAGCTGTTTTTT. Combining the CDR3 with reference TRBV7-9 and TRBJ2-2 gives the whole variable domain DTGVSQNPRHKITKRGQNVTFRCDPISEHNRLYWYRQTLGQGPEFLTYFQNEAQLEKSRLLSDRFSAERPKGSFSTLEIQRTEQGDSAMYLCASSLVSAGAGELFFGEGSRLTVL.

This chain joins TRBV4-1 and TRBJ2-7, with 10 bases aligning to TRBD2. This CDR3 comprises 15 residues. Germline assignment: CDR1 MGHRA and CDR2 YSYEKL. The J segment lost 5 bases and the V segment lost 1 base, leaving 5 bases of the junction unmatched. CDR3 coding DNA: TGCGCCAGCAGCCAAGGGCTAGCGGGAGTGGACGAGCAGTACTTC. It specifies CASSQGLAGVDEQYF.

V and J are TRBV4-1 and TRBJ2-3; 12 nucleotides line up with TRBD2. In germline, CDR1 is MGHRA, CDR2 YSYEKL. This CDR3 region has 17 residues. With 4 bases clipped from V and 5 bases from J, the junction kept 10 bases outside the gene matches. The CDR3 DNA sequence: TGCGCCAGCAGCCGTAGACTAGCGGGAGTGCAAGTAGATACGCAGTATTTT. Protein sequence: CASSRRLAGVQVDTQYF.

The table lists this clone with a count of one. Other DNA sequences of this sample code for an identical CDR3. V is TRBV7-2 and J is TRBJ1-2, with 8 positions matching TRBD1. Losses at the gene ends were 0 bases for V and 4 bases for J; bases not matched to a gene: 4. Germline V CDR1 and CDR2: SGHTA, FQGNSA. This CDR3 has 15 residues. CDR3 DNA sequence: TGTGCCAGCAGCTTAGCCCCGACAGGGGCCTATGGCTACACCTTC. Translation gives CASSLAPTGAYGYTF.

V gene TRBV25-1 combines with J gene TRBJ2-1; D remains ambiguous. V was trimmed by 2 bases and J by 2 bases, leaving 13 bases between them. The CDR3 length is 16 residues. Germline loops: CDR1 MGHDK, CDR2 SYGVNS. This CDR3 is CASSEQHAATYNEQFF. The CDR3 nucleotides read TGTGCCAGCAGTGAACAACACGCGGCCACCTACAATGAGCAGTTCTTC.

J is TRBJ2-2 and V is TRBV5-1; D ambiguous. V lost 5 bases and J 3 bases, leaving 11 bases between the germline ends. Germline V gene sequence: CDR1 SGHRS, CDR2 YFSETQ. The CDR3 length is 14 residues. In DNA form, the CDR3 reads TGCGCCAGCAGTGGCAGGCCACACACCGGGGAGCTGTTTTTT. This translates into CASSGRPHTGELFF. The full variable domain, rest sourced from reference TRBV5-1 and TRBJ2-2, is KAGVTQTPRYLIKTRGQQVTLSCSPISGHRSVSWYQQTPGQGLQFLFEYFSETQRNKGNFPGRFSGRQFSNSRSEMNVSTLELGDSALYLCASSGRPHTGELFFGEGSRLTVL.

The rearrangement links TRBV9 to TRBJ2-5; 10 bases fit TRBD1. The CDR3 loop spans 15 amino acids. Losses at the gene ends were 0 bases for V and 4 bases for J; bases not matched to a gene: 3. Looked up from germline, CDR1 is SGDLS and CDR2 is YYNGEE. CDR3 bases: TGTGCCAGCAGCGTAGTCGGGACAGGGGTAGAGACCCAGTACTTC. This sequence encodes CASSVVGTGVETQYF.

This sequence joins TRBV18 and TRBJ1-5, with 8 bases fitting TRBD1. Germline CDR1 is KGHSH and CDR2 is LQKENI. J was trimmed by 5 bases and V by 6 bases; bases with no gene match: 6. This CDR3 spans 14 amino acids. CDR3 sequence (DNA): TGTGCCAGCTCCCTTACAGGGGGGGATCAGCCCCAGCATTTT. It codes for CASSLTGGDQPQHF.